Listed here are 19 T cell receptor beta chains from one sample, sequenced in a study of early T cells in non-severe SARS-CoV-2 infection. TCRdb re-called the 5' RACE reads through MiXCR, storing one row per CDR3 protein. Among tens of thousands of distinct CDR3 sequences listed, about 16% were seen once. The specimen sequenced was whole blood. The receptors were sampled from an adult who was a healthcare worker with PCR-confirmed SARS-CoV-2 infection or an uninfected control (not recorded which).

The CDR3 loop reads CSASLQNYEQYF. The DNA for the CDR3 is TGCAGTGCTAGCTTGCAGAACTACGAGCAGTACTTC. The chain is built from TRBV20-1 and TRBJ2-7; D gene uncertain. Germline CDR1 and CDR2: DFQATT and SNEGSKA (reference sequence). This CDR3 has 12 residues. V lost 3 bases and J 3 bases, leaving 9 bases between the germline ends.

This clonotype was found a few times. This rearrangement joins TRBV7-6 to TRBJ2-7; TRBD1 matches at 9 bases. V trimming: 5 bases; J trimming: 7 bases; junction bases outside the gene matches: 12. CDR1 SGHVS and CDR2 FNYEAQ come from the germline V gene. The CDR3 covers 15 residues. The CDR3 DNA reads TGTGCCAGCAGCCCGCTACAGGGGGCGACGGGAGAGCAGTACTTC. Translation gives CASSPLQGATGEQYF.

In this sample, this clonotype turned up a few times. The V gene is TRBV27, the J gene TRBJ2-1, with D tentatively TRBD2 (6 bases). The CDR3 has 13 residues. Germline values: CDR1 MNHEY, CDR2 SMNVEV (reference sequence). Deletions cut 5 bases from V and 9 bases from J, with 14 bases between. The DNA for the CDR3 is TGTGCCAGCAGTCAGTCTAGGGGAGGTGAGCAGTTCTTC. This encodes CASSQSRGGEQFF.

The table lists this clonotype with many counts. The chain recombines TRBV6-2 or TRBV6-3 with TRBJ2-7, with a possible D match to TRBD2 (5 bases). CDR1 is MNHEY and CDR2 is SVGEGT in the germline V gene. V lost 2 bases and J 3 bases, leaving 8 bases between the germline ends. CDR3 length: 13 residues. The CDR3 region has the DNA TGTGCCAGCAGTTACCTCCGGGACTACGAGCAGTACTTC. Its translation is CASSYLRDYEQYF.

J is TRBJ2-7 and V is TRBV12-3 or TRBV12-4, with a tentative D call TRBD1 (6 bases). This CDR3 has 14 residues. Between the trimmed V and J ends, which lost 6 bases and 7 bases, there was a span of 19 bases. This chain's CDR3 is CASSKSGTPTEQYF. The CDR3 DNA follows: TGTGCCAGCAGCAAATCCGGGACACCTACTGAGCAGTACTTC.

This clonotype was detected a few times. This chain uses TRBV6-6 with TRBJ2-7; TRBD2 agrees at 12 bases. The J segment lost 3 bases and the V segment lost 4 bases, leaving 7 bases of the junction unmatched. Germline V CDR1 and CDR2: MNHNY, SVGAGI (reference sequence). The CDR3 is made up of 16 amino acids. The CDR3 DNA follows: TGTGCCAGCAGTTTTAGGGTGACTAGCGGGAGCTACGAGCAGTACTTC. This gives the protein CASSFRVTSGSYEQYF.

The chain combines TRBV6-2 or TRBV6-3 with TRBJ2-2; tentative D call: TRBD2 (5 bases). Trimming stripped 6 bases from V and 7 bases from J, with 21 bases between. The CDR3 is 16 residues long. Germline CDR1 reads MNHEY; CDR2 reads SVGEGT. The CDR3 loop reads CASRETRARGHGELFF. The CDR3 nucleotides read TGTGCCAGCAGGGAAACGAGGGCCAGAGGTCACGGGGAGCTGTTTTTT.

This clonotype was observed a handful of times. The rearrangement joins TRBV6-6 to TRBJ2-7, with D possibly matching TRBD2 (6 bases). V shed 2 bases and J shed 1 base, with 15 bases lying between them. This CDR3 is built from 16 residues. The germline V gene encodes CDR1 MNHNY and CDR2 SVGAGI (reference sequence). CDR3 in amino acids: CASSYPPRRDSYEQYF. The CDR3 nucleotides are TGTGCCAGCAGTTACCCGCCCAGGCGGGATTCCTACGAGCAGTACTTC.

The V and J genes are TRBV2 and TRBJ2-7, with 7 bases matching TRBD1. J was trimmed by 4 bases and V by 8 bases; bases with no gene match: 8. Germline V CDR1 and CDR2: SNHLY, FYNNEI. The CDR3 extends over 13 amino acids. DNA for the CDR3: TGTGCCAGCGGCGGACAGGTTCAGTACGAGCAGTACTTC. Amino acids: CASGGQVQYEQYF.

This clonotype turned up a few times. The chain employs TRBV9 and TRBJ2-7; 9 bases are shared with TRBD2. V lost 0 bases and J lost 3; bases outside the gene matches: 4. CDR3 length equals 15 residues. Germline V gene lookup returns CDR1 SGDLS and CDR2 YYNGEE. CDR3 sequence reads: CASSVDPSGDYEQYF. DNA of the CDR3: TGTGCCAGCAGCGTAGATCCTAGCGGGGACTACGAGCAGTACTTC.

The table lists this clonotype with many counts. The genes are TRBV6-2 or TRBV6-3 and TRBJ1-1, with unresolved D. The CDR3 spans 14 residues. Germline CDR1 MNHEY, CDR2 SVGEGT. Trimming pared 2 bases from V and 2 bases from J, leaving 9 bases between. CDR3: CASSYAGGNTEAFF. The CDR3 nucleotides are TGTGCCAGCAGTTACGCCGGTGGTAACACTGAAGCTTTCTTT.

This clonotype was observed many times. The DNA for the CDR3 is TGTGCCAGCAGTTACTCGGGACGGCGGGGGCTTGAGCAGTACTTC. This encodes CASSYSGRRGLEQYF. The rearrangement uses TRBV6-5 and TRBJ2-7; possibly TRBD2 for D (7 bases). CDR3 length: 15 amino acids. The germline CDR1 and CDR2 sequences are MNHEY and SVGAGI. Trimming removed 0 bases at V and 7 bases at J, with 16 bases between.

V gene TRBV11-3 combines with J gene TRBJ2-1; TRBD1 is a possible D gene (6 bases). V lost 4 bases, J lost 7 bases, and 14 bases lay in between. This CDR3 is built from 14 residues. CDR1 is SGHNT, CDR2 YENEEA, per germline. CDR3 nucleotides: TGTGCCAGCAGCTGGGGGCCCGGTCAGAATGAGCAGTTCTTC. Translation gives CASSWGPGQNEQFF. Based on the CDR3 plus reference TRBV11-3 and TRBJ2-1, the full variable domain is EAGVVQSPRYKIIEKKQPVAFWCNPISGHNTLYWYLQNLGQGPELLIRYENEEAVDDSQLPKDRFSAERLKGVDSTLKIQPAELGDSAVYLCASSWGPGQNEQFFGPGTRLTVL.

This clonotype came up a few times. The chain is built from TRBV2 and TRBJ1-6; D is unclear. Germline values: CDR1 SNHLY, CDR2 FYNNEI. Trimming stripped 2 bases from V and 8 bases from J, with 13 bases between. The CDR3 loop spans 15 amino acids. This CDR3 is CASSERRAGDSPLHF. Here the CDR3 DNA reads TGTGCCAGCAGTGAACGGCGGGCAGGAGATTCACCCCTCCACTTT. Variable domain in full (rest from reference TRBV2 and TRBJ1-6): EPEVTQTPSHQVTQMGQEVILRCVPISNHLYFYWYRQILGQKVEFLVSFYNNEISEKSEIFDDQFSVERPDGSNFTLKIRSTKLEDSAMYFCASSERRAGDSPLHFGNGTRLTVT.

In this sample, this clonotype turned up many times. The J gene is TRBJ2-3, the V gene TRBV10-1, with TRBD1 matching over 7 bases. J gave up 2 bases and V 3 bases, and 5 bases lay outside the gene matches. The CDR3 totals 15 residues. The germline V gene encodes CDR1 WNHNN and CDR2 SYGVQD (reference sequence). The CDR3 nucleotides are TGCGCCAGCAGTGACATAGGGGGCAACACAGATACGCAGTATTTT. Translation: CASSDIGGNTDTQYF.

Notes on this clonotype: Relative to the germline gene, one junction end is altered; a read error may explain this. The chain recombines TRBV12-3 or TRBV12-4 with TRBJ1-3; the D is unclear. The CDR3 totals 13 residues. CDR3 nucleotides: TGTGCCAGCAGTTTTACTTCTGAAAACACCATATATTTT. Translation: CASSFTSENTIYF.

This clonotype was seen at least ten times. V gene TRBV12-3 or TRBV12-4 combines with J gene TRBJ2-2, with TRBD1 as a possible D gene (5 bases). The ends were cut back, 10 bases at V and 2 bases at J, with 11 bases in the middle. The CDR3 sequence is 13 residues long. The CDR3 DNA is TGTGCCATCAGCGACAGCAACACCGGGGAGCTGTTTTTT. This sequence encodes CAISDSNTGELFF.

This clonotype was detected many times. The V gene is TRBV13, the J gene TRBJ1-1; D possibly corresponds to TRBD1 (5 bases). Germline assignment: CDR1 PRHDT and CDR2 FYEKMQ (reference sequence). The ends were cut back, 5 bases at V and 11 bases at J, with 24 bases in the middle. This CDR3 region has 15 residues. The CDR3 DNA sequence: TGTGCCAGCAGCGGGCCCCCCGGGGCGGGAAAGCGGGCTTTCTTT. Residues: CASSGPPGAGKRAFF.

The genes are TRBV7-2 and TRBJ2-7; no clear D. Germline V gene lookup returns CDR1 SGHTA and CDR2 FQGNSA. V lost 5 bases and J lost 3, with 8 bases in between. This CDR3 region has 12 residues. The CDR3 spells CASSPAYYEQYF. The CDR3 DNA reads as TGTGCCAGCAGCCCCGCTTACTACGAGCAGTACTTC.